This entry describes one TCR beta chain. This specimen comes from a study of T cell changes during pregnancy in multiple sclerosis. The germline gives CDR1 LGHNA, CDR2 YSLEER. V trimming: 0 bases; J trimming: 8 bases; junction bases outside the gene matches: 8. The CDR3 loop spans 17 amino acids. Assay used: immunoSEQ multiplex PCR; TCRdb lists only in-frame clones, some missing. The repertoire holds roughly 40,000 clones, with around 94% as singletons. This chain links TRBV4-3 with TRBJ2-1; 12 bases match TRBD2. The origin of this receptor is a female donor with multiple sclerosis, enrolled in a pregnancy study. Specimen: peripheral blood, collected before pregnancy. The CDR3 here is CASSQELAGGIGHEQFF. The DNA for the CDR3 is TGCGCCAGCAGCCAAGAACTAGCGGGAGGAATTGGCCATGAGCAGTTCTTC.